This entry describes one T cell receptor (beta chain). In germline, CDR1 is SNHLY, CDR2 FYNNEI. There are 14 residues in the CDR3. Trimming took 6 bases from V and 0 from J; bases not matched to a gene: 5. This sample was taken from a study of shared clonotypes between healthy human individuals. Splitting the CD4+ cells yielded a CD45RA+ naive subset and a CD45RA-negative memory subset. The method was immunoSEQ multiplex PCR; TCRdb's version includes in-frame clones alone and lacks a portion of them. This table holds about 2.3 million clones, approximately 90% found once. The receptor's source is a man aged 18 to 30 in good health. Some clones in this sample may be carry-over from other donors' samples. The sequenced sample consisted of naive CD4+ T cells from PBMCs. Regarding subset: CD45RA+ positively selected. The V gene is TRBV2, the J gene TRBJ2-7, with 7 nucleotides matching TRBD2. In DNA, the CDR3 is TGTGCCAGCAGCCGGCGCGGGAGCTCCTACGAGCAGTACTTC. Amino acid sequence: CASSRRGSSYEQYF.